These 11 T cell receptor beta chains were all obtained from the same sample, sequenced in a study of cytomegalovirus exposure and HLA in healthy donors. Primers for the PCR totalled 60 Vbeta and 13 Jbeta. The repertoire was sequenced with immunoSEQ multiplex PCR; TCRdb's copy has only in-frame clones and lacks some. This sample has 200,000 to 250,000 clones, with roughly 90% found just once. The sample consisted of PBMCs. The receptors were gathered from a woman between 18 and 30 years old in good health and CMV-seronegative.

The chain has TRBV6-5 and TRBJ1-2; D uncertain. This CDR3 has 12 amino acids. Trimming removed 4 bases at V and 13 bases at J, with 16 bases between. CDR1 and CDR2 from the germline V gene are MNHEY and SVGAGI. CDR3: CASSSLLGGSTF. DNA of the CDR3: TGTGCCAGCAGTTCTTTGTTGGGAGGGAGCACCTTC.

Written as DNA, the CDR3 is TGTGCCAGCAGCCCACGGGGAGGCTCCTACAATGAGCAGTTCTTC. Protein: CASSPRGGSYNEQFF. This chain joins TRBV7-3 and TRBJ2-1; D may be TRBD2 (6 bases). CDR1 is SGHTA, CDR2 FQGTGA, per germline. V was shortened by 5 bases and J by 0 bases, with 11 bases between the two germline ends. CDR3 length equals 15 residues.

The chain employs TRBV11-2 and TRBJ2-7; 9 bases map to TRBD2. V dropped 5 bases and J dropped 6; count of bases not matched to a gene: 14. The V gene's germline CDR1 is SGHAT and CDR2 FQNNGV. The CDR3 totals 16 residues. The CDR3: CASSINRGLASGEQYF. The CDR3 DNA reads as TGTGCCAGCAGCATTAATAGGGGACTAGCATCCGGCGAGCAGTACTTC.

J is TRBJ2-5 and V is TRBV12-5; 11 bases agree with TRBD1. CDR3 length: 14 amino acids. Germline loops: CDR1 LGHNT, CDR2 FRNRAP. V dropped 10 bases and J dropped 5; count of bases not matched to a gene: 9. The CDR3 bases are TGTGCTAACCCGGACAGGGGGCCAAGGGAGACCCAGTACTTC. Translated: CANPDRGPRETQYF.

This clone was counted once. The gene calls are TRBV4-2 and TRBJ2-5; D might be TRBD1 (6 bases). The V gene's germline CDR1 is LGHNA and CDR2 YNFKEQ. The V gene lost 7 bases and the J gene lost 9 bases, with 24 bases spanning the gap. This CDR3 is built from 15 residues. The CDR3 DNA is TGTGCCAGCACCCCGAATGGGGTTAAGGGGGTGCCCCAGTACTTC. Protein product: CASTPNGVKGVPQYF.

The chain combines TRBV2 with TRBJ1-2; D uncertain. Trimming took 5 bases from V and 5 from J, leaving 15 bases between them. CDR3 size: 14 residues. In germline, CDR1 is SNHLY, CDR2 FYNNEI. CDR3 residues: CASSSWAEGYGYTF. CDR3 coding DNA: TGTGCCAGCAGTTCTTGGGCAGAGGGTTATGGCTACACCTTC. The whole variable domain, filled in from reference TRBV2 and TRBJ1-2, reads EPEVTQTPSHQVTQMGQEVILRCVPISNHLYFYWYRQILGQKVEFLVSFYNNEISEKSEIFDDQFSVERPDGSNFTLKIRSTKLEDSAMYFCASSSWAEGYGYTFGSGTRLTVV.

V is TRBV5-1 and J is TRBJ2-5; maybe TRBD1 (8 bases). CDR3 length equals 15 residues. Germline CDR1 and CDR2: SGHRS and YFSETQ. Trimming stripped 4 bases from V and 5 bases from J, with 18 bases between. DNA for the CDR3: TGCGCCAGCAGCAAAAGAGACAGGGGAGGGGAGACCCAGTACTTC. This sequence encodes CASSKRDRGGETQYF.

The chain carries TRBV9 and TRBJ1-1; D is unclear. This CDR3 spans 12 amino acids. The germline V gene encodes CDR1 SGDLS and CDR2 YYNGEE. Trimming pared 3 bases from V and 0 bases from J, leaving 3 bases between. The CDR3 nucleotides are TGTGCCAGCAGCGCGTTGAACACTGAAGCTTTCTTT. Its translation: CASSALNTEAFF.

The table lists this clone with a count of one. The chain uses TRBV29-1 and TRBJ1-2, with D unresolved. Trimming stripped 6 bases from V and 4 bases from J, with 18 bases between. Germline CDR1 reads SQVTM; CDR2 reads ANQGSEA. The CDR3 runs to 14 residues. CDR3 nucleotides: TGCAGCGTGGCCTCCGGGGAGGGAGTCTATGGCTACACCTTC. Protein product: CSVASGEGVYGYTF.

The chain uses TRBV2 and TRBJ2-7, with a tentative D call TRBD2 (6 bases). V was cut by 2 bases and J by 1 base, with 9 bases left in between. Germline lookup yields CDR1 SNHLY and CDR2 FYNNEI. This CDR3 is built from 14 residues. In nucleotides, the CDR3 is TGTGCCAGCAGTGAAACTAGCCTTTCCTACGAGCAGTACTTC. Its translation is CASSETSLSYEQYF.

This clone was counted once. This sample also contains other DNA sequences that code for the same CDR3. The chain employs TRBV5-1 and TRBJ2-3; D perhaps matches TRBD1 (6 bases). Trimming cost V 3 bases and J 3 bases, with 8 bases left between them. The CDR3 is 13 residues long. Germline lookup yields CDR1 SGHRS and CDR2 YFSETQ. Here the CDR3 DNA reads TGCGCCAGCAGCTCCGGACAGACAGATACGCAGTATTTT. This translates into CASSSGQTDTQYF.